The 3 T cell receptor beta chains in this list originate from one sample, sequenced in a study of blood T cell repertoires in COVID-19 (TCRdb year 2020). Library method: the immunoSEQ multiplex PCR assay. Drawn from immuneACCESS, this table holds only the in-frame rearrangements with V and J called that TCRdb kept. Clones are partly lost; checked studies trace under half to an unresolved V gene and leave the rest unexplained. The sample table lists hundreds of thousands of clones, about 83% of them with a count of one. The top ten clonotypes cover about 7.4% of the sample. Material for sequencing was peripheral blood. These receptors all stem from a woman aged 45-65 years with acute or convalescent COVID-19.

The chain combines TRBV4-2 with TRBJ2-3; 8 bases are a match to TRBD2. V gave up 0 bases and J gave up 5 bases; unmatched junction bases: 7. The CDR3 consists of 16 residues. CDR1 and CDR2 from the germline V gene are LGHNA and YNFKEQ. As DNA, the CDR3 is TGTGCCAGCAGCCAAGATGGGACTAGGCGGGAAGATACGCAGTATTTT. Its translation is CASSQDGTRREDTQYF.

This chain connects TRBV7-9 to TRBJ2-1, with 9 positions matching TRBD2. This CDR3 region has 15 residues. CDR1 is SEHNR and CDR2 is FQNEAQ in the germline V gene (reference sequence). Trimming took 5 bases from V and 10 from J; bases not matched to a gene: 12. CDR3: CASSPSGRSPPEQFF. The CDR3 nucleotides read TGTGCCAGCAGCCCCAGCGGGAGGTCTCCCCCCGAGCAGTTCTTC.

The V gene is TRBV20-1, the J gene TRBJ2-7; 11 bases align to TRBD2. CDR1 and CDR2 (germline): DFQATT, SNEGSKA (reference sequence). The CDR3 consists of 15 residues. The V segment lost 3 bases and the J segment 6 bases; nucleotides outside the gene matches: 10. CDR3 coding DNA: TGCAGTGCTAGTAACCCCCGGCTAGCGGGGGGCGAGCAGTACTTC. Its translation: CSASNPRLAGGEQYF.